These T cell receptor beta chains were read from a single sample in a study of neurological immune-mediated disorders. From the 5' RACE reads, TCRdb called clonotypes with MiXCR, one entry per CDR3 protein. The sample includes around 67,000 distinct CDR3 sequences, roughly 5.5% of them seen just once. Sequences were obtained from PBMCs. The receptor set was obtained from a man between 18 and 35 years old with multiple sclerosis. The CDR3 runs from the conserved cysteine through the conserved F or W. Each record gives: clone size, J gene, V gene, D gene, CDR3 protein, CDR3 DNA. A D gene is named only where the DNA matches it firmly. Clone size reads once, few, many, or a class if the clone is expanded.

>many|TRBJ2-6|TRBV5-4|.
CASSLAAGVSSGANVLTF
TGTGCCAGCAGCTTGGCCGCAGGGGTCAGCTCTGGGGCCAACGTCCTGACTTTC
>many|TRBJ2-3|TRBV5-1|.
CASSRRGPSTDTQYF
TGCGCCAGCAGCCGGAGGGGACCTAGCACAGATACGCAGTATTTT
>many|TRBJ1-1|TRBV6-5|.
CAATGQTEAFF
TGTGCCGCAACGGGGCAGACTGAAGCTTTCTTT
>many|TRBJ2-7|TRBV2|.
CASSEFDGSYEQYF
TGTGCCAGCAGTGAATTCGACGGATCCTACGAGCAGTACTTC
>few|TRBJ2-7|TRBV10-3|.
CAISGKSYEQYF
TGTGCCATCTCGGGAAAGAGTTACGAGCAGTACTTC
>many|TRBJ2-7|TRBV27|TRBD2
CASSLSREAPYEQYF
TGTGCCAGCAGTTTAAGTCGGGAGGCTCCCTACGAGCAGTACTTC
>many|TRBJ1-4|TRBV25-1|.
CASSEYLSPRASNEKLFF
TGTGCCAGCAGTGAATATTTATCCCCACGGGCGTCTAATGAAAAACTGTTTTTT
>many|TRBJ1-5|TRBV20-1|.
CSARRGDDQPQHF
TGCAGTGCTAGAAGAGGAGATGATCAGCCCCAGCATTTT
>many|TRBJ2-7|TRBV29-1|TRBD1
CSVDRGQGYEQYF
TGCAGCGTTGACAGGGGGCAGGGGTACGAGCAGTACTTC
>many|TRBJ2-1|TRBV5-6|.
CASREKVWTAIVDEQFF
TGTGCCAGCAGAGAAAAAGTTTGGACAGCGATAGTGGATGAGCAGTTCTTC
>many|TRBJ1-1|TRBV6-4|.
CASRSWNENTEAFF
TGTGCCAGCCGAAGTTGGAATGAGAACACTGAAGCTTTCTTT
>many|TRBJ2-2|TRBV12-3/TRBV12-4|TRBD1
CASSDRGSTGELFF
TGTGCCAGCAGTGACAGGGGCTCCACCGGGGAGCTGTTTTTT
>many|TRBJ2-6|TRBV29-1|.
CSISWNNVLTF
TGCAGCATCTCATGGAACAACGTCCTGACTTTC
>many|TRBJ1-6|TRBV20-1|.
CSASPGAGNSPLHF
TGCAGTGCTAGCCCCGGGGCAGGCAATTCACCCCTCCACTTT
>many|TRBJ2-7|TRBV5-6|TRBD1
CASSFPDRAGEQYF
TGTGCCAGCAGCTTCCCTGACAGGGCGGGCGAGCAGTACTTC
>many|TRBJ2-4|TRBV20-1|.
CSASRLASSKNIQYF
TGCAGTGCTAGTAGGCTAGCGAGTTCCAAAAACATTCAGTACTTC
>many|TRBJ2-5|TRBV10-3|TRBD2
CAISDRTSGSKETQYF
TGTGCCATCAGTGACAGGACTAGCGGGAGTAAAGAGACCCAGTACTTC
>many|TRBJ1-1|TRBV30|.
CAWSVGGGMNTEAFF
TGTGCCTGGAGTGTAGGTGGAGGGATGAACACTGAAGCTTTCTTT
>many|TRBJ2-2|TRBV4-3|.
CASSHPVGAGELFF
TGCGCCAGCAGCCATCCTGTTGGGGCCGGGGAGCTGTTTTTT
>few|TRBJ2-1|TRBV20-1|TRBD2
CSAPRVAGGGGEQFF
TGCAGTGCTCCCCGCGTAGCGGGGGGCGGGGGTGAGCAGTTCTTC
>many|TRBJ2-7|TRBV20-1|.
CSARRPGGSYEQYF
TGCAGTGCTAGACGCCCGGGCGGATCCTACGAGCAGTACTTC
>many|TRBJ2-1|TRBV15|TRBD2
CATSRAGGGKWNEQFF
TGTGCCACCAGCAGAGCTGGGGGGGGGAAGTGGAATGAGCAGTTCTTC
>many|TRBJ1-1|TRBV10-3|.
CAIRGTVRQGIAANTEAFF
TGTGCCATCAGGGGGACGGTCCGCCAGGGGATCGCAGCGAACACTGAAGCTTTCTTT
>many|TRBJ2-1|TRBV20-1|.
CSASAGPIMGNNEQFF
TGCAGTGCAAGTGCCGGGCCAATTATGGGGAACAATGAGCAGTTCTTC
>many|TRBJ2-1|TRBV6-4|TRBD2
CASSVTSGRGFGFEQFF
TGTGCCAGCAGTGTCACTAGCGGGAGAGGGTTCGGATTTGAGCAGTTCTTC
>many|TRBJ2-1|TRBV12-3/TRBV12-4|.
CASSPPVKAGEQFF
TGTGCCAGCAGCCCCCCTGTCAAGGCCGGTGAGCAGTTCTTC
>many|TRBJ2-7|TRBV9|.
CASSVGPSSIDEQYF
TGTGCCAGCAGCGTAGGTCCTAGTAGTATCGACGAGCAGTACTTC
>many|TRBJ2-5|TRBV2|.
CASSGGDGETQYF
TGTGCCAGCAGTGGAGGCGACGGGGAGACCCAGTACTTC
>many|TRBJ2-2|TRBV11-2|TRBD1
CASSGRQGTAGELFF
TGTGCCAGCAGCGGGCGACAGGGTACGGCCGGGGAGCTGTTTTTT
>many|TRBJ2-6|TRBV5-1|.
CASSAVFDSGANVLTF
TGCGCCAGCAGCGCCGTTTTTGACTCTGGGGCCAACGTCCTGACTTTC
>many|TRBJ1-4|TRBV20-1|.
CSARDAGGNEKLFF
TGCAGTGCTAGAGATGCCGGAGGGAATGAAAAACTGTTTTTT
>many|TRBJ2-1|TRBV9|TRBD2
CASSPSGGADNEQFF
TGTGCCAGCAGCCCAAGCGGGGGGGCCGACAATGAGCAGTTCTTC
>many|TRBJ1-1|TRBV20-1|.
CSASWWGQGGTEAFF
TGCAGTGCTTCCTGGTGGGGCCAGGGTGGAACTGAAGCTTTCTTT
>many|TRBJ2-5|TRBV7-8|TRBD1
CASSRDRKETQYF
TGTGCCAGCAGCCGGGACAGGAAAGAGACCCAGTACTTC
>many|TRBJ2-2|TRBV7-8|TRBD2
CASGPSGSVHGELFF
TGTGCCAGCGGTCCTAGCGGGAGCGTGCACGGGGAGCTGTTTTTT
>many|TRBJ2-7|TRBV7-2|TRBD1
CASSAGQGWREQYF
TGTGCCAGCAGTGCTGGACAGGGATGGAGGGAGCAGTACTTC
>many|TRBJ2-5|TRBV15|.
CATSKYGRQETQYF
TGTGCCACCAGCAAGTACGGACGGCAAGAGACCCAGTACTTC
>many|TRBJ2-1|TRBV28|.
CASSVSTGNEQFF
TGTGCCAGCTCCGTCTCAACAGGCAATGAGCAGTTCTTC
>many|TRBJ2-5|TRBV6-5|TRBD1
CASSWDRRETQYF
TGTGCCAGCAGTTGGGACAGGCGGGAGACCCAGTACTTC
>many|TRBJ2-3|TRBV5-1|.
CASGDRFRTDTQYF
TGCGCCAGCGGTGACAGGTTTCGGACAGATACGCAGTATTTT
>many|TRBJ1-4|TRBV15|.
CATSRGGPRGEKLFF
TGTGCCACCAGCAGAGGGGGACCAAGGGGGGAAAAACTGTTTTTT
>many|TRBJ1-6|TRBV5-5|.
CASSLRGLFPSRSPLHF
TGTGCCAGCAGCTTACGGGGTTTGTTTCCCAGCCGTTCACCCCTCCACTTT
>many|TRBJ2-7|TRBV4-3|TRBD1
CASSQGQGDEQYF
TGCGCCAGCAGCCAAGGACAGGGGGACGAGCAGTACTTC
>many|TRBJ1-6|TRBV27|.
CASKGVGSPLHF
TGTGCCAGCAAGGGGGTTGGATCACCCCTCCACTTT